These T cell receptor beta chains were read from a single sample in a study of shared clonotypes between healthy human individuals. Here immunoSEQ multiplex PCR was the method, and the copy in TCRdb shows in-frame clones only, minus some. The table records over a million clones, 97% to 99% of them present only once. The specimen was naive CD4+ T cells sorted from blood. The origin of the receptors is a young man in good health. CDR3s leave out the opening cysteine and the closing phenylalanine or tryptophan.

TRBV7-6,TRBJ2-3,ASSLVSSGRWADTQY
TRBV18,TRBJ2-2,ASSPQGLATGELF
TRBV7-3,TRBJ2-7,ASSYTGLGGYEQY
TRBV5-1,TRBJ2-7,ASSLRASGPAYEQY
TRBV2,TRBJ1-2,ASTGDWYGYT
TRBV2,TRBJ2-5,ASSSGQETQY
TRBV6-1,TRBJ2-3,ASSVDRVETDTQY
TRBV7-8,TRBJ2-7,ASSQDRAGPLEQY
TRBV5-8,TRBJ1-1,ASSLDSGGGVTEAF
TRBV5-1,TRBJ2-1,ASSGGSASSYNEQF
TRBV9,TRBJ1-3,ASSPVMGSRSGNTIY
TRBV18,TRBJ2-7,ASSPSSRSPDEQY
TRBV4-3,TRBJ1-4,ASSQEPLGGFEKLF
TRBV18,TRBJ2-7,ASSPRQNTYEQY
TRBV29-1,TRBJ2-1,SVEEHAKQF
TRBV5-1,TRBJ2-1,ASSPGEANEQF
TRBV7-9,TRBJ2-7,ASSPQSYEQY
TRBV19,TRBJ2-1,ASRAGNEQF
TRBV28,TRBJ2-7,ASRLAGGSSYEQY
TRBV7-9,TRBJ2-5,ASSLEGTAKTQY
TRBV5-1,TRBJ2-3,ASRAASFTDTQY
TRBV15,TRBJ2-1,ATSTELGDEQF
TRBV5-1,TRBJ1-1,ASSLAGQGVTEAF
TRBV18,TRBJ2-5,ASSPGTETQY
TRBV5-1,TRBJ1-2,ASTPNGDREVGYT
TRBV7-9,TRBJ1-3,ASSLGSSGNTIY
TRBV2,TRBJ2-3,ANDRDRDTQY
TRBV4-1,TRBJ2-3,ASSSPGRPRTDTQY
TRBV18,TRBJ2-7,ASSRGDLYEQY
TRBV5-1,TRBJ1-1,ASSLEGVMGTEAF
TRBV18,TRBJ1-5,ASSSSRARPDQPQH
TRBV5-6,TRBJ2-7,ASSPLLRNEQY
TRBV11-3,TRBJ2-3,ASSLADTDTQY
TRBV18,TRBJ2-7,ASSPPQSPGTDPREQY
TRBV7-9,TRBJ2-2,ASSSSGRATGELF
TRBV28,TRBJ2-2,ASRSEGGYTGELF
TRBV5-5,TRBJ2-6,ASSFVDWYSGANVLT
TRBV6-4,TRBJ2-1,ASSDSFSGTPREQF
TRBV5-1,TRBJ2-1,ASSLWTSGDNEQF
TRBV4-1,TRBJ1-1,ASSSLPTGEDTEAF
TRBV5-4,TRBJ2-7,ASSPMTSGSNEQY
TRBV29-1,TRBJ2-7,SARVSHEQY